The present entry profiles one T cell receptor beta chain with its context. Its antigen is as yet unknown. Healthy people donating bone marrow made up the donors. This entry belongs to a study of cytomegalovirus exposure and HLA in healthy donors. The wider study: Unique TCR beta sequences numbering some 120 million came from roughly 180 million T cells in an earlier analysis. Overall study findings and caveats: A list of 150 or so TCR beta chains associated with cytomegalovirus was given. Later on, a genetic analysis was performed. It linked a missense variant in DCLRE1C with V- and J-gene trimming of TCR beta.

Both 60 Vbeta primers and 13 Jbeta primers went into the PCR. Repertoires were generated with immunoSEQ multiplex PCR, while TCRdb's copy carries only in-frame clones and drops some. The sample holds about 190,000 clones, roughly four fifths seen once. CDR1 is LNHDA, CDR2 SQIVND, per germline (reference sequence). The J segment lost 2 bases and the V segment lost 5 bases, leaving 5 bases of the junction unmatched. The CDR3 has 14 amino acids. The TCR sequence derives from a woman aged 25-40 years in good health and CMV-seropositive. Sequencing used PBMCs. The chain uses TRBV19 and TRBJ2-5; 7 nucleotides agree with TRBD1. In DNA, the CDR3 is TGTGCCAGTAGTCTAGGGACAGAACAAGAGACCCAGTACTTC. It specifies CASSLGTEQETQYF.